These T cell receptor beta chains were read from a single sample in a study of blood T cell repertoires in COVID-19. TCRdb's table, derived via immunoSEQ multiplex PCR, lists solely in-frame clones and lacks some. The sample comprises some 80,000 clones, roughly 78% of which are singletons, and roughly 5% rests with the top ten. Sequencing was carried out using peripheral blood. Every receptor here comes from a woman older than 75 with active or convalescent COVID-19. Both conserved end residues are part of each CDR3. A D gene is named only where the DNA matches it firmly. Expanded clones get a size class; other rows say once, few or many, or leave the size out.

abundance: NA; d_gene: TRBD2; v_gene: TRBV11-2; j_gene: TRBJ2-7; CDR3aa: CASRPRLASYEQYF; CDR3nt: TGTGCCAGCAGGCCTAGACTAGCCTCCTACGAGCAGTACTTC
abundance: NA; d_gene: TRBD1; v_gene: TRBV18; j_gene: TRBJ1-5; CDR3aa: CASSQGQATSGSNQPQHF; CDR3nt: TGTGCCAGCTCACAGGGACAGGCTACATCTGGGAGCAATCAGCCCCAGCATTTT
abundance: NA; d_gene: NA; v_gene: TRBV28; j_gene: TRBJ2-2; CDR3aa: CASSLSPGELFF; CDR3nt: TGTGCCAGCAGTTTGAGTCCCGGGGAGCTGTTTTTT
abundance: once; d_gene: NA; v_gene: TRBV12-5; j_gene: TRBJ2-2; CDR3aa: CASGSRNTGELFF; CDR3nt: TGTGCTAGTGGTTCCCGGAACACCGGGGAGCTGTTTTTT
abundance: NA; d_gene: NA; v_gene: TRBV23-1; j_gene: TRBJ1-1; CDR3aa: CASSPQGMNTEAFF; CDR3nt: TGCGCCAGCAGTCCGCAGGGGATGAACACTGAAGCTTTCTTT
abundance: NA; d_gene: NA; v_gene: TRBV3-1/TRBV3-2; j_gene: TRBJ1-5; CDR3aa: CASSQDGGGNQPQHF; CDR3nt: TGTGCCAGCAGCCAAGACGGTGGTGGCAATCAGCCCCAGCATTTT
abundance: once; d_gene: NA; v_gene: TRBV6-5; j_gene: TRBJ2-1; CDR3aa: CASSLRTADNEQFF; CDR3nt: TGTGCCAGCAGCCTGAGGACTGCCGACAATGAGCAGTTCTTC
abundance: once; d_gene: TRBD2; v_gene: TRBV6-2/TRBV6-3; j_gene: TRBJ2-7; CDR3aa: CASRPIILAGGYEQYF; CDR3nt: TGTGCCAGCAGACCTATTATACTAGCGGGAGGGTACGAGCAGTACTTC
abundance: NA; d_gene: TRBD1; v_gene: TRBV6-4; j_gene: TRBJ2-1; CDR3aa: CASSRDRVDEQFF; CDR3nt: TGTGCCAGCAGTAGGGACAGGGTCGATGAGCAGTTCTTC
abundance: NA; d_gene: TRBD1; v_gene: TRBV5-5; j_gene: TRBJ1-4; CDR3aa: CASSLLQGVANEKLFF; CDR3nt: TGTGCCAGCAGCTTATTACAGGGGGTGGCTAATGAAAAACTGTTTTTT
abundance: NA; d_gene: NA; v_gene: TRBV7-8; j_gene: TRBJ1-2; CDR3aa: CASSPVGGGVNYGYTF; CDR3nt: TGTGCCAGCAGCCCCGTCGGGGGGGGCGTTAACTATGGCTACACCTTC
abundance: NA; d_gene: TRBD2; v_gene: TRBV7-6; j_gene: TRBJ2-3; CDR3aa: CASSPDPTSGGRDTQYF; CDR3nt: TGTGCCAGCAGCCCCGACCCGACTAGCGGGGGGAGGGATACGCAGTATTTT
abundance: NA; d_gene: TRBD2; v_gene: TRBV7-2; j_gene: TRBJ2-7; CDR3aa: CASSLGTSGARGYEQYF; CDR3nt: TGTGCCAGCAGCTTAGGTACTAGCGGGGCAAGGGGATACGAGCAGTACTTC
abundance: NA; d_gene: NA; v_gene: TRBV9; j_gene: TRBJ2-7; CDR3aa: CASSPSGGSYEQYF; CDR3nt: TGTGCCAGCAGCCCGTCGGGTGGGTCCTACGAGCAGTACTTC
abundance: NA; d_gene: TRBD1; v_gene: TRBV29-1; j_gene: TRBJ1-2; CDR3aa: CSALSDRGVYGYTF; CDR3nt: TGCAGCGCTCTATCCGACAGGGGGGTCTATGGCTACACCTTC
abundance: NA; d_gene: NA; v_gene: TRBV21-1; j_gene: TRBJ2-3; CDR3aa: CATEDFTDTQYF; CDR3nt: TGTGCCACCGAGGACTTCACAGATACGCAGTATTTT